The rows below give T cell receptor beta chains drawn from one sample of a study of cytomegalovirus exposure and HLA in healthy donors. Sequencing was performed with immunoSEQ multiplex PCR; in TCRdb, only in-frame clones are kept and a portion is missing. Seen here are roughly 55,000 clones, 81% observed once, and the top ten hold over 2%. The sample taken for sequencing was PBMCs. The receptor source for this set is a boy aged 5-17 years in good health and CMV-seropositive. Each CDR3 is given with its conserved first and last residue. The order of the fields is clone size, J gene, D gene, V gene, CDR3 DNA, CDR3 protein. A D gene is named only where the DNA matches it firmly. Only some rows state a clone size, as once, few, many or a class for expanded clones.

size: NA
J: TRBJ2-6
D: NA
V: TRBV29-1
DNA: TGCAGCGTTGGCTCTGTTACTTCTGGGGCCAACGTCCTGACTTTC
CDR3: CSVGSVTSGANVLTF

size: NA
J: TRBJ2-7
D: NA
V: TRBV7-9
DNA: TGTTCCAGCAGCCAACCAGGCTACGAGCAGTACTTC
CDR3: CSSSQPGYEQYF

size: NA
J: TRBJ2-3
D: TRBD2
V: TRBV7-3
DNA: TGTGCCAGCAGAGCCCAGGGAGCGGGGGGTGCGCAGTATTTT
CDR3: CASRAQGAGGAQYF

size: NA
J: TRBJ1-5
D: NA
V: TRBV7-9
DNA: TGTTCCAGCAGCTTAGACAGTGGACCCCAGCATTTT
CDR3: CSSSLDSGPQHF

size: NA
J: TRBJ2-7
D: NA
V: TRBV5-1
DNA: TGCGCCAGCAGCTTGCTGCAGGGCTACGAGCAGTACTTC
CDR3: CASSLLQGYEQYF

size: medium-sized
J: TRBJ1-1
D: TRBD1
V: TRBV6-5
DNA: TGTGCCAGCAGTCTGACAGGGCCCTTCACTGAAGCTTTCTTT
CDR3: CASSLTGPFTEAFF

size: NA
J: TRBJ1-1
D: TRBD1
V: TRBV6-6
DNA: TGTGCCAGCAGTTTCCCGGGACAGGGCAATGAAGCTTTCTTT
CDR3: CASSFPGQGNEAFF

size: NA
J: TRBJ2-3
D: NA
V: TRBV2
DNA: TGTGCCAGCAGAGCCATGGGCGATACGCAGTATTTT
CDR3: CASRAMGDTQYF

size: NA
J: TRBJ2-7
D: NA
V: TRBV5-6
DNA: TGTGCCAGCAGCTTATCGTTAAACGAGCAGTACTTC
CDR3: CASSLSLNEQYF

size: NA
J: TRBJ1-1
D: TRBD1
V: TRBV19
DNA: TGTGCCAGTAGTACTCGACAGGGGGCGGAAGGCACTGAAGCTTTCTTT
CDR3: CASSTRQGAEGTEAFF

size: NA
J: TRBJ1-1
D: NA
V: TRBV6-1
DNA: TGTGCCAGCAGTGAAGTCGAGGCGGCTGAAGCTTTCTTT
CDR3: CASSEVEAAEAFF

size: once
J: TRBJ1-3
D: NA
V: TRBV2
DNA: TGTGCCAGCAGTGGAAACAGGGAGGGAAACACCATATATTTT
CDR3: CASSGNREGNTIYF

size: NA
J: TRBJ1-1
D: NA
V: TRBV6-5
DNA: TGTGCCAGCAGTTACTCGTTGGCTAGCTCCGCTGAAGCTTTCTTT
CDR3: CASSYSLASSAEAFF

size: NA
J: TRBJ1-2
D: NA
V: TRBV7-9
DNA: TGTTCCAGCAGCTTCGGGACACCACCTAACTATGGCTACACCTTC
CDR3: CSSSFGTPPNYGYTF

size: NA
J: TRBJ1-2
D: NA
V: TRBV2
DNA: TGTGCCAGCACCGAATGGGGGGGGGTCGAGGGGAGCTACACCTTC
CDR3: CASTEWGGVEGSYTF

size: NA
J: TRBJ2-1
D: NA
V: TRBV27
DNA: TGTGCCAGCAGTCCCGCCTATACAGGGCCCCTTTTGTTCTTC
CDR3: CASSPAYTGPLLFF

size: NA
J: TRBJ1-2
D: TRBD1
V: TRBV5-1
DNA: TGCGCCAGCAGCTTGGGGCCTCCGGGACAGGGGGCGAGGGGCTACACCTTC
CDR3: CASSLGPPGQGARGYTF

size: NA
J: TRBJ2-7
D: TRBD1
V: TRBV5-1
DNA: TGCGCCAGCAGCGTGGACAGGTTGAACGAGCAGTACTTC
CDR3: CASSVDRLNEQYF

size: NA
J: TRBJ2-7
D: NA
V: TRBV5-4
DNA: TGTGCCAGCAGCGTTGCTCGGTCGGTCGGCGAGCAGTACTTC
CDR3: CASSVARSVGEQYF

size: NA
J: TRBJ1-1
D: NA
V: TRBV19
DNA: TGTGCCAGTCACAGAGATAAATCGGTTGAAGCTTTCTTT
CDR3: CASHRDKSVEAFF

size: NA
J: TRBJ2-7
D: TRBD1
V: TRBV27
DNA: TGTGCCAGCAGCGTCGGGACAGGGGGCCCCGAGCAGTACTTC
CDR3: CASSVGTGGPEQYF

size: NA
J: TRBJ2-1
D: NA
V: TRBV27
DNA: TGTGCCAGCAGTGCCGATTCCGCAGCGACGTCCAGAAATGAGCAGTTCTTC
CDR3: CASSADSAATSRNEQFF

size: NA
J: TRBJ1-2
D: TRBD1
V: TRBV27
DNA: TGTGCCAGCAGTTTAGGGTGGACAGGCCGACCCTATGGCTACACCTTC
CDR3: CASSLGWTGRPYGYTF

size: NA
J: TRBJ2-1
D: NA
V: TRBV5-1
DNA: TGCGCCAGCAGCTTGCCTACGATCCGACAATCCTACAATGAGCAGTTCTTC
CDR3: CASSLPTIRQSYNEQFF

size: NA
J: TRBJ1-1
D: NA
V: TRBV29-1
DNA: TGCAGCGTTTACAGCTCCAATGAAGCTTTCTTT
CDR3: CSVYSSNEAFF

size: NA
J: TRBJ2-5
D: NA
V: TRBV4-2
DNA: TGTGCCAGCAGCCAATCGGGGGATGTACAAGAGACCCAGTACTTC
CDR3: CASSQSGDVQETQYF

size: NA
J: TRBJ2-7
D: NA
V: TRBV10-3
DNA: TGTGCCATCCGGCGGGAACAAGGCTACGAGCAGTACTTC
CDR3: CAIRREQGYEQYF

size: NA
J: TRBJ1-2
D: NA
V: TRBV4-2
DNA: TGTGCCAGCAGCCAAGATCTAGGAGGTACCTATGGCTACACCTTC
CDR3: CASSQDLGGTYGYTF

size: once
J: TRBJ2-5
D: NA
V: TRBV5-1
DNA: TGCGCCAGCAGCTATGGCGGGGCAAGCGGGGAGACCCAGTACTTC
CDR3: CASSYGGASGETQYF

size: NA
J: TRBJ1-6
D: TRBD1
V: TRBV4-1
DNA: TGCGCCAGCAGCCTCACAATGGGACAGCCTAATTCACCCCTCCACTTT
CDR3: CASSLTMGQPNSPLHF

size: NA
J: TRBJ1-2
D: NA
V: TRBV27
DNA: TGTGCCAGCAGTTTATACCCCAGGGGTTTAGATGGCTACACCTTC
CDR3: CASSLYPRGLDGYTF

size: NA
J: TRBJ1-2
D: TRBD1
V: TRBV19
DNA: TGTGTCACGCGACAGGGCGGCTACACCTTC
CDR3: CVTRQGGYTF

size: NA
J: TRBJ1-2
D: NA
V: TRBV19
DNA: TGTGCCAGTACCGGTTCGGACTATGGCTACACCTTC
CDR3: CASTGSDYGYTF

size: NA
J: TRBJ1-6
D: NA
V: TRBV10-3
DNA: TGTGCCATCAGCTTAACCGGGACTCAGGCCGGCAATTCACCCCTCCACTTT
CDR3: CAISLTGTQAGNSPLHF

size: NA
J: TRBJ2-7
D: NA
V: TRBV6-6
DNA: TGTGCCAGCAGTTACGACAGTATAAACGAGCAGTACTTC
CDR3: CASSYDSINEQYF

size: once
J: TRBJ1-6
D: NA
V: TRBV5-1
DNA: TGCGCCAGCAGCTTGGAACGGGTGGGTTCACCCCTCCACTTT
CDR3: CASSLERVGSPLHF

size: NA
J: TRBJ1-1
D: NA
V: TRBV6-5
DNA: TGTGCCAGCGGTCTCACAGGTCCCATGAACACTGAAGCTTTCTTT
CDR3: CASGLTGPMNTEAFF